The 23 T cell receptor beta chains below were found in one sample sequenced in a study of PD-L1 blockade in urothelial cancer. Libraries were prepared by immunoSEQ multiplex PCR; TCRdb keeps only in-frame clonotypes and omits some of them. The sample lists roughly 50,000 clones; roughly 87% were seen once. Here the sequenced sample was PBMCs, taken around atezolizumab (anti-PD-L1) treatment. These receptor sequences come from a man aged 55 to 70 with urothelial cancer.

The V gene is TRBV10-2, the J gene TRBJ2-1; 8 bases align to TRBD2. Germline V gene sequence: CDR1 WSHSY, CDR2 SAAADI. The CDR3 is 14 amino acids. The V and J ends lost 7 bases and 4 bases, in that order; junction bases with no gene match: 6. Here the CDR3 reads CASTSGGGYNEQFF. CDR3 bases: TGCGCCAGCACCTCGGGAGGGGGTTACAATGAGCAGTTCTTC.

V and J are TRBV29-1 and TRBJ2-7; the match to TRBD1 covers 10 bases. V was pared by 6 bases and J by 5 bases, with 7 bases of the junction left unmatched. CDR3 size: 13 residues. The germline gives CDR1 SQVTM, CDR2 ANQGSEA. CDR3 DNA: TGCAGCGTAGAAAAGGGACAGGGGAACGAGCAGTACTTC. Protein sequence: CSVEKGQGNEQYF.

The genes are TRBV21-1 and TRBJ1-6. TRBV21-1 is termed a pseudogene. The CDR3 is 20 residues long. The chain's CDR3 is CASSKRGRGHPISYNSPLHF. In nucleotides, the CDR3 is TGTGCCAGCAGCAAACGGGGGAGGGGTCATCCCATCTCCTATAATTCACCCCTCCACTTT.

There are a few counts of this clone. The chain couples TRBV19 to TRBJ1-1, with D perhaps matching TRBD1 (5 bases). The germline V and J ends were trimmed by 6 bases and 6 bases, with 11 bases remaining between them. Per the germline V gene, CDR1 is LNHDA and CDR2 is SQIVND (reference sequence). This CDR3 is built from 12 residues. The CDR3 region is CASSDRPAEAFF. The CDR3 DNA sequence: TGTGCCAGTAGCGACAGACCGGCTGAAGCTTTCTTT.

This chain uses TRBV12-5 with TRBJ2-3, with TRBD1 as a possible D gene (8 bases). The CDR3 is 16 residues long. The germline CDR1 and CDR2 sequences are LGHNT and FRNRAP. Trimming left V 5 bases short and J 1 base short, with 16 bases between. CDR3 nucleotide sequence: TGTGCTAGTGGTCTAAGAGCGGGACAGGGCACAGATACGCAGTATTTT. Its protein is CASGLRAGQGTDTQYF.

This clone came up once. The CDR3, as DNA: TGTGCCAGCAGCTTTGCCCAGGGGGAAGTGAATGGTGGCTACACCTTC. It is translated as CASSFAQGEVNGGYTF. The gene calls are TRBV5-8 and TRBJ1-2; 7 bases are a match to TRBD1. Germline CDR1 reads SGHTS; CDR2 reads YDEGEE. Trimming removed 2 bases from V and 7 bases from J; junction bases left unmatched: 14. This CDR3 is 16 amino acids long.

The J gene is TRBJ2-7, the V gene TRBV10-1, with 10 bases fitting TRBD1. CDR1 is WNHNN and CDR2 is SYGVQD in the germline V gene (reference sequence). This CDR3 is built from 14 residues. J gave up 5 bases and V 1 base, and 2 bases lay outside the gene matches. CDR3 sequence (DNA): TGCGCCAGCAGTGAGTGGGACAGGGGCCACGAGCAGTACTTC. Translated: CASSEWDRGHEQYF.

In nucleotides, the CDR3 is TGTGCCAGCAGGAAAGCACAGGGAACCAACTATGGCTACACCTTC. Protein: CASRKAQGTNYGYTF. This chain uses TRBV5-5 with TRBJ1-2; D is perhaps TRBD1 (6 bases). CDR3 length: 15 residues. V lost 5 bases, J lost 2 bases, and 16 bases lay in between. CDR1 is SGHKS, CDR2 YYEKEE, per germline (reference sequence).

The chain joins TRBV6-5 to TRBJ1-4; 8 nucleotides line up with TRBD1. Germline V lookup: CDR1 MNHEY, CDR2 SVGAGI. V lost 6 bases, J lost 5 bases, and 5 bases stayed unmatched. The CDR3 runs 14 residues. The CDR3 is CASSQTGVNEKLFF. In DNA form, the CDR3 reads TGTGCCAGCAGCCAGACAGGGGTGAATGAAAAACTGTTTTTT.

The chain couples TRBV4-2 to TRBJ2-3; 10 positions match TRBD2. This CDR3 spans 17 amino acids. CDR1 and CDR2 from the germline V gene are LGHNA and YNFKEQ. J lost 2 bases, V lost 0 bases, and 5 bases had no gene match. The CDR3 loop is CASSQETSGEYTDTQYF. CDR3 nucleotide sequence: TGTGCCAGCAGCCAAGAAACTAGCGGGGAATACACAGATACGCAGTATTTT.

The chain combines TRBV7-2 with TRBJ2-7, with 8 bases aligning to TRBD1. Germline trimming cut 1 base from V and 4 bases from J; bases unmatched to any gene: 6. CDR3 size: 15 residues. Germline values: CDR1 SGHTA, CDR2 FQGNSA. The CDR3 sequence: CASSLGPQGAYEQYF. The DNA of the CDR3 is TGTGCCAGCAGCTTAGGTCCCCAGGGGGCATACGAGCAGTACTTC.

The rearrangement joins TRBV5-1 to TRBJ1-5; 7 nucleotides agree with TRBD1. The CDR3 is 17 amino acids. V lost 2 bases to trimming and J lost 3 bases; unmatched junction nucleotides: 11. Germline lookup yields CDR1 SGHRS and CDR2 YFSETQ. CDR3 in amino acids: CASSFWVDRTYNQPQHF. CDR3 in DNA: TGCGCCAGCAGCTTTTGGGTGGACAGGACCTACAATCAGCCCCAGCATTTT.

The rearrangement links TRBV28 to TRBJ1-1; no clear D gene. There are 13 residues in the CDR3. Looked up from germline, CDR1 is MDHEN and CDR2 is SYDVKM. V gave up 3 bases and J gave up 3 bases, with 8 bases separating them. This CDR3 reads CASSFVRDTEAFF. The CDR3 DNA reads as TGTGCCAGCAGTTTTGTGAGGGACACTGAAGCTTTCTTT.

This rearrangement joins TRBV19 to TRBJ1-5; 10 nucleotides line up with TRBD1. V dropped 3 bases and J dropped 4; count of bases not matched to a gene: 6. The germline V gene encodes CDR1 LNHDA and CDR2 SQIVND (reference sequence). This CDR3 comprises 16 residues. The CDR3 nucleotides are TGTGCCAGTAGTATCCCCCGGACAGGGGGGAATCAGCCCCAGCATTTT. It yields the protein CASSIPRTGGNQPQHF.

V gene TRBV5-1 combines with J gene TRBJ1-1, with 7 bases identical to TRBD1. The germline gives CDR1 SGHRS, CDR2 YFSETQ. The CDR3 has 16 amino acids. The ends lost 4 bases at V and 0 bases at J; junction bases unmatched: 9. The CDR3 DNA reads TGCGCCAGCAGCGGGAGGACAGGAATAATGAACACTGAAGCTTTCTTT. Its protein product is CASSGRTGIMNTEAFF.

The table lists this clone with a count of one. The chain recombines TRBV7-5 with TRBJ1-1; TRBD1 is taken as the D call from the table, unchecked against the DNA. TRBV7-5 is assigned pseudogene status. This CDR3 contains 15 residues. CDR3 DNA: TGTGCCAGAAGCTCGCGTTGGGGACAGGGCCTGGAAGCTTTCTTT. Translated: CARSSRWGQGLEAFF.

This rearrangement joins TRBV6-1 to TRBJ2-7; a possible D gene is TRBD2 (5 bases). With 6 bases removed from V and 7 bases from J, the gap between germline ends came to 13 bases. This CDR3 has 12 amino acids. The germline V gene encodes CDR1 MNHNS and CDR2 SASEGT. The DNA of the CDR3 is TGTGCCAGCAGGCCGAGGGAGATAGAGCAGTACTTC. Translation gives CASRPREIEQYF.

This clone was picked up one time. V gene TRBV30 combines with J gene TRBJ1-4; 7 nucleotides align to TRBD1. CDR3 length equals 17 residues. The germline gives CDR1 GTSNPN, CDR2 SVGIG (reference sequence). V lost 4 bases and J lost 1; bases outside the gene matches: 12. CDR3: CAWKPKDRMRTNEKLFF. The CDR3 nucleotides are TGTGCCTGGAAGCCTAAGGACAGGATGCGAACTAATGAAAAACTGTTTTTT.

CDR3 in amino acids: CASSPRGSRGEEKLFF. As DNA, the CDR3 is TGTGCCAGCAGCCCAAGGGGTAGCAGGGGAGAAGAAAAACTGTTTTTT. V is TRBV7-2 and J is TRBJ1-4; perhaps TRBD1 as D (6 bases). This CDR3 has 16 residues. Trimming took off 5 bases at V and 8 bases at J, with 21 bases between the two ends. Germline CDR1 and CDR2: SGHTA and FQGNSA.

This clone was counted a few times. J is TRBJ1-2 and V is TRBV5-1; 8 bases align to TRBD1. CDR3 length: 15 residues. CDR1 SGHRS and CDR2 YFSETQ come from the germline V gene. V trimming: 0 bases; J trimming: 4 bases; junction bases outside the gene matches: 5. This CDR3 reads CASSLGTGWAYGYTF. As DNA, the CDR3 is TGCGCCAGCAGCTTGGGGACAGGGTGGGCCTATGGCTACACCTTC.

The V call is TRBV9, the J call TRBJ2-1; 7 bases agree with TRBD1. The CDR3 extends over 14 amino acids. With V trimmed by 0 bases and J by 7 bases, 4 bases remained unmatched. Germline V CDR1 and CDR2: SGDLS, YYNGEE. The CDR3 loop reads CASSVGPQGNEQFF. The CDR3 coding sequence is TGTGCCAGCAGCGTAGGGCCACAGGGGAATGAGCAGTTCTTC.

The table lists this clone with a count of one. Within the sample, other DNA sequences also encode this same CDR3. The CDR3 is CASSFAGGGAGGTQYF. CDR3 coding DNA: TGTGCCAGCAGCTTTGCCGGCGGGGGGGCCGGTGGGACCCAGTACTTC. The chain combines TRBV7-2 with TRBJ2-5; 9 bases agree with TRBD2. The CDR3 has 16 amino acids. V gave up 3 bases and J gave up 7 bases; unmatched junction bases: 12. Germline V lookup: CDR1 SGHTA, CDR2 FQGNSA.

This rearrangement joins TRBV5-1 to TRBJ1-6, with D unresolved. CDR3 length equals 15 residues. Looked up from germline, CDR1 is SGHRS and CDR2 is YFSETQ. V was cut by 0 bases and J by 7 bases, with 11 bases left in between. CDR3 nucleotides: TGCGCCAGCAGCTTGGGTCCGGGAAGAAATTCACCCCTCCACTTT. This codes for CASSLGPGRNSPLHF.